The source of this TCR beta chain is a study of T cell responses to AZD1222 COVID-19 vaccine. Study outcomes and limitations: The reported proportion of spike-specific TCRs targeting unmutated variant regions was nearly half. Baseline antibody screening turned up just six or seven seropositive AZD1222 recipients.

Remarks on this clone: Its target is unknown.

The table came from immunoSEQ multiplex PCR; TCRdb's copy has only in-frame clones and leaves some out. The table records about 120,000 clones, around 92% of them present only once. Germline V lookup: CDR1 PRHDT, CDR2 FYEKMQ (reference sequence). CDR3 length: 14 residues. V gave up 4 bases and J gave up 3 bases; unmatched junction bases: 5. The rearrangement links TRBV13 to TRBJ2-7; 8 bases are a match to TRBD2. This sequence was found in an adult in good health. The source was peripheral blood, collected on day 0 of AZD1222 vaccination. The CDR3 DNA is TGTGCCAGCAGCTCCGGGACTAGACACTACGAGCAGTACTTC. It yields the protein CASSSGTRHYEQYF.